This T cell receptor beta chain was identified during a study of a mutant IDH1 vaccine in newly diagnosed glioma. The study's findings and limits: Researchers report vaccine-induced immune responses in approximately 95% of patients. Seemingly, top peripheral T cell clonotype changes bore no relation to pseudoprogression.

About this clone: What it binds is not known.

The sample's time point: week 11, during vaccination. With topical imiquimod, each dose of the vaccine consisted of 300 ug of mutant IDH1 20-mer peptide. Only in-frame clones appear in the TCRdb table, and some are missing; sequencing was by immunoSEQ multiplex PCR. The profile shows tens of thousands of clones, 70% to 85% of them singletons. CDR1 and CDR2 (germline): SGHNT, YYREEE (reference sequence). V lost 0 bases, J lost 7 bases, and 24 bases lay in between. The CDR3 covers 18 residues. The specimen was PBMCs, collected from a glioma patient whose treatment included an IDH1 peptide vaccine. The chain links TRBV5-4 to TRBJ2-3; tentative D call: TRBD2 (6 bases). The clonotype comes from a man between 40 and 49 years old with glioma. The CDR3 bases are TGTGCCAGCAGCTTGGCGTTTGGGCGGGACCCTGGGAGGAATACGCAGTATTTT. Translated, it gives CASSLAFGRDPGRNTQYF.